This T cell receptor (beta chain) originates from a study of blood T cells in healthy people across ages. Study-wide findings and caveats: Any conclusive comparison of naive versus antigen-experienced cells was prevented by using unsorted PBMCs. The recorded TCR beta diversity per million T cells decreased in a roughly linear manner with age.

Donor samples were obtained from healthy Caucasian individuals from Russia, aged roughly 6 to 95. With a J-beta primer mix and a sample-barcoded 5' primer, a second PCR ran about 6 to 11 cycles. TCRdb passed the 5' RACE reads through MiXCR, listing each CDR3 protein once. The table has more than 800,000 distinct CDR3 sequences, 25% to 30% seen once. This CDR3 comprises 12 residues. CDR1 MNHNY and CDR2 SVGAGI come from the germline V gene (reference sequence). Points on this clonotype: The antigen remains unidentified. A much bigger clone sits one base away, suggesting this may be a read error.

This TCR was recovered from an elderly woman in good health. The sequenced sample was blood. This chain connects TRBV6-6 to TRBJ1-1; D unclear. The CDR3 sequence: CASSYSATGAFF. Here the CDR3 DNA reads TGTGCCAGCAGTTACTCAGCGACTGGAGCTTTCTTT.